This T cell receptor (beta chain) originates from a study of OX40 agonist ivuxolimab in advanced cancers. Overall study: It was ivuxolimab, an agonistic anti-OX40 (CD134) antibody, that patients were treated with.

Produced via immunoSEQ multiplex PCR; TCRdb's table is partial and in-frame only. This sample has about 49,000 clones, with about 88% found just once. The receptor comes from an adult with an advanced solid tumor such as melanoma, head and neck, liver or kidney cancer. The source material was CD4+ or CD8+ T cells sorted from blood, sampled in a trial of the OX40 agonist ivuxolimab.

The CDR3 spells CASSEQRTGGLKTQYF. The CDR3 region has the DNA TGTGCCAGCAGTGAACAGCGGACAGGGGGCTTAAAGACCCAGTACTTC. V gene TRBV2 combines with J gene TRBJ2-5; 11 bases are a match to TRBD1. J was trimmed by 6 bases and V by 2 bases; bases with no gene match: 8. This CDR3 region has 16 residues. Germline CDR1 reads SNHLY; CDR2 reads FYNNEI.